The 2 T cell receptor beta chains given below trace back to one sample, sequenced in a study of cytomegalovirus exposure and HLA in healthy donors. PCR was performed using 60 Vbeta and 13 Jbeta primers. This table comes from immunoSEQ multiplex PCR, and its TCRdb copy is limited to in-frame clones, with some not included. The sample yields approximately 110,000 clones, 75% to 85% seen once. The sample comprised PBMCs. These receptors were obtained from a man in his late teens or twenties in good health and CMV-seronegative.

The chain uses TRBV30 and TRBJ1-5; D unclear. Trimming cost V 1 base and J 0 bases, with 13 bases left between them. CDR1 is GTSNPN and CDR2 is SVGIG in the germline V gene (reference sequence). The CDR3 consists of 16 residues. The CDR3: CAWSAEGGHSNQPQHF. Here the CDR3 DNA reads TGTGCCTGGAGTGCAGAGGGCGGGCATAGCAATCAGCCCCAGCATTTT.

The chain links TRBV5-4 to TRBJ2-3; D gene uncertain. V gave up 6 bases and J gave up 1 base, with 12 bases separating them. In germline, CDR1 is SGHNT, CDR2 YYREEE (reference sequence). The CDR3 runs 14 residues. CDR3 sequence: CASTINQGTDTQYF. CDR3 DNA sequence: TGTGCCAGCACCATTAACCAGGGCACAGATACGCAGTATTTT.